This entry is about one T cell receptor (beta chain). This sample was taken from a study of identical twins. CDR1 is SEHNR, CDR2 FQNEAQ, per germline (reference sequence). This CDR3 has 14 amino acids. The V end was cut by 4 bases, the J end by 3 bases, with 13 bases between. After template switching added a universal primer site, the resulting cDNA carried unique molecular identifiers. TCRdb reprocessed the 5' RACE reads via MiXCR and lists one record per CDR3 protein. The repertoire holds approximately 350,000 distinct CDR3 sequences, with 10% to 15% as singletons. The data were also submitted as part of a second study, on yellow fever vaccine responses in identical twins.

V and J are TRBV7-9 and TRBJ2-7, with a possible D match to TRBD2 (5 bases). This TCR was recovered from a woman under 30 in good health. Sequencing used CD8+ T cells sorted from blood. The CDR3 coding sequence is TGTGCCAGCAGCTCAACCGGGAAGAACTACGAGCAGTACTTC. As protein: CASSSTGKNYEQYF. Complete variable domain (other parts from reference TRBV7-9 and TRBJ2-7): DTGVSQNPRHKITKRGQNVTFRCDPISEHNRLYWYRQTLGQGPEFLTYFQNEAQLEKSRLLSDRFSAERPKGSFSTLEIQRTEQGDSAMYLCASSSTGKNYEQYFGPGTRLTVT.